These T cell receptor beta chains were read from a single sample in a study of human T cells and chemical hapten exposure. TCRdb reprocessed the RACE reads via MiXCR and lists one record per CDR3 protein. The sample lists about 54,000 distinct CDR3 sequences; less than 10% were seen once. Sequenced here: whole blood, sampled in connection with sensitization to the hapten diphenylcyclopropenone (DPC). All receptors come from a woman in her forties or fifties with alopecia areata. Some clones in this sample may be carry-over from other donors' samples. Each CDR3 is given with its conserved first and last residue. The order of the fields is D gene, V gene, J gene, clone size, CDR3 protein, CDR3 DNA. D genes are given only for firm matches. The size of a clone is reported for some rows only, either as once, few or many, or as a class for expanded clones.

D: .; V: TRBV28; J: TRBJ1-5; size: many; CDR3: CASSRNQPQHF; DNA: TGTGCCAGCAGTCGAAATCAGCCCCAGCATTTT
D: .; V: TRBV2; J: TRBJ2-2; size: .; CDR3: CASSGARTAVTGELFF; DNA: TGTGCCAGCAGTGGGGCGAGGACCGCGGTCACCGGGGAGCTGTTTTTT
D: TRBD2; V: TRBV4-2; J: TRBJ2-7; size: few; CDR3: CASSRETSAASGTYEQYF; DNA: TGTGCCAGCAGCCGAGAAACCTCCGCGGCTAGCGGAACCTACGAGCAGTACTTC
D: TRBD1; V: TRBV4-3; J: TRBJ2-3; size: many; CDR3: CASSQGQGPDTQYF; DNA: TGCGCCAGCAGCCAAGGACAGGGACCAGATACGCAGTATTTT
D: .; V: TRBV6-2/TRBV6-3; J: TRBJ2-7; size: many; CDR3: CASSYRVPAYEQYF; DNA: TGTGCCAGCAGTTACAGGGTACCCGCCTACGAGCAGTACTTC
D: TRBD2; V: TRBV7-9; J: TRBJ2-3; size: many; CDR3: CASSLGLAGDTQYF; DNA: TGTGCCAGCAGCTTGGGACTAGCGGGAGATACGCAGTATTTT
D: .; V: TRBV6-5; J: TRBJ2-2; size: .; CDR3: CASSRTRDLRSTGELFF; DNA: TGTGCCAGCAGTCGAACGCGGGACTTGCGGAGCACCGGGGAGCTGTTTTTT
D: .; V: TRBV6-5; J: TRBJ1-1; size: .; CDR3: CASRDDKGENTEAFF; DNA: TGTGCCAGCAGAGATGACAAGGGGGAGAACACTGAAGCTTTCTTT
D: .; V: TRBV28; J: TRBJ1-5; size: few; CDR3: CASSFWGDGNQPQHF; DNA: TGTGCCAGCAGTTTTTGGGGTGATGGCAATCAGCCCCAGCATTTT
D: .; V: TRBV6-2/TRBV6-3; J: TRBJ2-7; size: .; CDR3: CASSYLSRQSEQYF; DNA: TGTGCCAGCAGTTACCTCAGTCGTCAGTCCGAGCAGTACTTC
D: .; V: TRBV11-2; J: TRBJ1-6; size: few; CDR3: CASSPRPVIVRSSVRASPLHF; DNA: TGTGCCAGCAGCCCACGTCCCGTAATTGTTCGGTCGTCTGTCAGGGCTTCACCCCTCCACTTT
D: .; V: TRBV11-2; J: TRBJ2-3; size: .; CDR3: CASSLGSGGDTQYF; DNA: TGTGCCAGCAGCTTAGGCTCCGGAGGAGATACGCAGTATTTT
D: TRBD1; V: TRBV20-1; J: TRBJ2-2; size: .; CDR3: CSANRQGANTGELFF; DNA: TGCAGTGCTAACAGACAGGGAGCAAACACCGGGGAGCTGTTTTTT
D: .; V: TRBV7-6; J: TRBJ1-1; size: many; CDR3: CASSPRQENTEAFF; DNA: TGTGCCAGCAGCCCGAGACAGGAGAACACTGAAGCTTTCTTT
D: .; V: TRBV7-9; J: TRBJ2-1; size: .; CDR3: CASSITGYTYNEQFF; DNA: TGTGCCAGCAGCATAACAGGGTATACCTACAATGAGCAGTTCTTC
D: .; V: TRBV5-1; J: TRBJ1-1; size: few; CDR3: CASSLDGGGHTEAFF; DNA: TGCGCCAGCAGCTTGGATGGCGGCGGACACACTGAAGCTTTCTTT
D: .; V: TRBV6-6; J: TRBJ2-5; size: many; CDR3: CASSYSNQQETQYF; DNA: TGTGCCAGCAGTTACTCGAATCAACAAGAGACCCAGTACTTC
D: .; V: TRBV18; J: TRBJ1-1; size: .; CDR3: CASSPLGGQAEAFF; DNA: TGTGCCAGCTCACCGCTAGGGGGTCAGGCTGAAGCTTTCTTT
D: TRBD1; V: TRBV2; J: TRBJ2-3; size: few; CDR3: CASRVGTGPDTQYF; DNA: TGTGCCAGCAGGGTCGGGACAGGTCCAGATACGCAGTATTTT
D: .; V: TRBV27; J: TRBJ2-5; size: many; CDR3: CASSTQDRLMSF; DNA: TGTGCCAGCAGTACACAAGACAGGCTCATGTCCTTC
D: .; V: TRBV28; J: TRBJ2-1; size: many; CDR3: CASSLNYEQFF; DNA: TGTGCCAGCAGTTTAAATTATGAGCAGTTCTTC
D: .; V: TRBV15; J: TRBJ1-1; size: many; CDR3: CATSSHVGTEAFF; DNA: TGTGCCACCAGCAGCCATGTGGGCACTGAAGCTTTCTTT
D: TRBD1; V: TRBV4-1; J: TRBJ1-2; size: many; CDR3: CASSLPGQGAYGYTF; DNA: TGCGCCAGCAGCCTACCGGGACAGGGCGCCTATGGCTACACCTTC
D: .; V: TRBV2; J: TRBJ2-2; size: few; CDR3: CASTWWPGELFF; DNA: TGTGCCAGCACGTGGTGGCCCGGGGAGCTGTTTTTT
D: TRBD1; V: TRBV6-2/TRBV6-3; J: TRBJ1-5; size: many; CDR3: CASSYEGARSNQPQHF; DNA: TGTGCCAGCAGTTATGAGGGGGCGAGGAGCAATCAGCCCCAGCATTTT
D: .; V: TRBV4-2; J: TRBJ2-7; size: few; CDR3: CASSQETGTFLTGAYEQYF; DNA: TGTGCCAGCAGCCAGGAAACCGGGACATTCCTAACCGGGGCCTACGAGCAGTACTTC
D: TRBD1; V: TRBV24-1; J: TRBJ2-6; size: many; CDR3: CATSGDSPSGANVLTF; DNA: TGTGCCACCAGTGGGGACAGCCCCTCTGGGGCCAACGTCCTGACTTTC
D: TRBD2; V: TRBV3-1; J: TRBJ2-3; size: many; CDR3: CASSQRFAAGLFTDTQYF; DNA: TGTGCCAGCAGCCAAAGGTTTGCAGCGGGACTTTTCACAGATACGCAGTATTTT
D: .; V: TRBV28; J: TRBJ1-5; size: many; CDR3: CASMRSQPQHF; DNA: TGTGCCAGCATGAGGTCGCAGCCCCAGCATTTT
D: TRBD2; V: TRBV28; J: TRBJ2-5; size: few; CDR3: CVVRAGGPRETQYF; DNA: TGTGTAGTGCGAGCGGGAGGGCCACGGGAGACCCAGTACTTC
D: .; V: TRBV12-3/TRBV12-4; J: TRBJ1-1; size: many; CDR3: CASSLRSEAFF; DNA: TGTGCCAGCAGTTTAAGGAGTGAAGCTTTCTTT
D: .; V: TRBV29-1; J: TRBJ2-1; size: many; CDR3: CSGGGGYNEQFF; DNA: TGCAGCGGCGGAGGGGGATACAATGAGCAGTTCTTC
D: TRBD1; V: TRBV4-1; J: TRBJ1-5; size: few; CDR3: CASSPDTHDRGGQPQHF; DNA: TGCGCCAGCAGCCCTGACACACATGACAGGGGCGGGCAGCCCCAGCATTTT
D: .; V: TRBV6-4; J: TRBJ2-1; size: .; CDR3: CASSDQDRVNEQFF; DNA: TGTGCCAGCAGTGACCAGGACAGAGTAAATGAGCAGTTCTTC
D: .; V: TRBV11-2; J: TRBJ1-3; size: many; CDR3: CASSLAHQDTIYF; DNA: TGTGCCAGCAGCTTAGCGCACCAGGACACCATATATTTT
D: TRBD1; V: TRBV5-1; J: TRBJ1-1; size: .; CDR3: CASSGGQGRSVNTEAFF; DNA: TGCGCCAGCAGCGGGGGACAGGGGAGGTCGGTGAACACTGAAGCTTTCTTT
D: TRBD2; V: TRBV7-2; J: TRBJ2-3; size: few; CDR3: CASSLLAGVTDTQYF; DNA: TGTGCCAGCAGCTTATTAGCGGGGGTCACAGATACGCAGTATTTT
D: TRBD1; V: TRBV18; J: TRBJ1-1; size: few; CDR3: CASSADRKNTEAFF; DNA: TGTGCCAGCTCGGCGGACAGGAAGAACACTGAAGCTTTCTTT
D: TRBD1; V: TRBV28; J: TRBJ1-2; size: many; CDR3: CATETGGPGYTF; DNA: TGTGCCACCGAGACAGGGGGCCCTGGCTACACCTTC
D: .; V: TRBV7-6; J: TRBJ2-5; size: .; CDR3: CASSRLGGQETQYF; DNA: TGTGCCAGCAGCCGACTAGGGGGACAAGAGACCCAGTACTTC
D: TRBD1; V: TRBV27; J: TRBJ2-7; size: many; CDR3: CATSTGGYEQYF; DNA: TGTGCCACCTCAACAGGGGGCTACGAGCAGTACTTC
D: .; V: TRBV29-1; J: TRBJ2-7; size: .; CDR3: CSVEDQGQGSYEQYF; DNA: TGCAGCGTTGAAGATCAGGGCCAGGGTTCCTACGAGCAGTACTTC
D: .; V: TRBV6-2/TRBV6-3; J: TRBJ2-6; size: .; CDR3: CASSYSRQKVRSGANVLTF; DNA: TGTGCCAGCAGTTACTCCCGCCAGAAGGTCCGCTCTGGGGCCAACGTCCTGACTTTC
D: TRBD2; V: TRBV28; J: TRBJ2-7; size: few; CDR3: CASSSGLAGGGEQYF; DNA: TGTGCCAGCAGTTCGGGACTAGCGGGAGGAGGAGAGCAGTACTTC
D: .; V: TRBV18; J: TRBJ1-2; size: .; CDR3: CASSFGGGSYGYTF; DNA: TGTGCCAGCTCATTCGGTGGGGGGTCCTATGGCTACACCTTC
D: TRBD1; V: TRBV4-2; J: TRBJ1-6; size: .; CDR3: CASSQDETGRGSPLHF; DNA: TGTGCCAGCAGCCAAGATGAGACAGGGAGAGGATCACCCCTCCACTTT
D: TRBD1; V: TRBV6-2/TRBV6-3; J: TRBJ1-1; size: .; CDR3: CASKRRQGVYTEAFF; DNA: TGTGCCAGCAAGCGCCGACAGGGAGTTTATACTGAAGCTTTCTTT
D: .; V: TRBV11-2; J: TRBJ2-3; size: few; CDR3: CASSLDRMGNTDTQYF; DNA: TGTGCCAGCAGCTTAGATCGTATGGGTAACACAGATACGCAGTATTTT
D: .; V: TRBV7-8; J: TRBJ1-6; size: many; CDR3: CASSPSSSYNSPLHF; DNA: TGTGCCAGCAGCCCAAGTAGCTCCTATAATTCACCCCTCCACTTT
D: .; V: TRBV20-1; J: TRBJ2-5; size: .; CDR3: CSAPVSRTETQYF; DNA: TGCAGTGCCCCGGTTTCGAGGACCGAGACCCAGTACTTC
D: TRBD1; V: TRBV2; J: TRBJ2-7; size: few; CDR3: CATRTGMYEQYF; DNA: TGTGCCACCAGGACAGGGATGTACGAGCAGTACTTC
D: .; V: TRBV11-2; J: TRBJ1-4; size: many; CDR3: CASSSNGGGVGEKLFF; DNA: TGTGCCAGCAGCTCCAACGGCGGGGGCGTCGGTGAAAAACTGTTTTTT